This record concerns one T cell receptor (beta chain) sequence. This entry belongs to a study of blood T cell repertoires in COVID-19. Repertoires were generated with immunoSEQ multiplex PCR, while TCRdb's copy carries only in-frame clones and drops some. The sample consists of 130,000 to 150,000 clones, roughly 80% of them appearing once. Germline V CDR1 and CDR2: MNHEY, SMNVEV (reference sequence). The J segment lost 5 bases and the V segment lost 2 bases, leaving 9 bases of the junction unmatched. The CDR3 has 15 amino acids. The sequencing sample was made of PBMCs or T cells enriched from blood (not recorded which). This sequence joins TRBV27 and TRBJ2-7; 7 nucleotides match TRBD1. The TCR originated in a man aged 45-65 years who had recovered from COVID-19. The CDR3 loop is CASSLSRGPSNEQYF. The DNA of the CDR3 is TGTGCCAGCAGTTTAAGTAGGGGGCCATCGAACGAGCAGTACTTC.